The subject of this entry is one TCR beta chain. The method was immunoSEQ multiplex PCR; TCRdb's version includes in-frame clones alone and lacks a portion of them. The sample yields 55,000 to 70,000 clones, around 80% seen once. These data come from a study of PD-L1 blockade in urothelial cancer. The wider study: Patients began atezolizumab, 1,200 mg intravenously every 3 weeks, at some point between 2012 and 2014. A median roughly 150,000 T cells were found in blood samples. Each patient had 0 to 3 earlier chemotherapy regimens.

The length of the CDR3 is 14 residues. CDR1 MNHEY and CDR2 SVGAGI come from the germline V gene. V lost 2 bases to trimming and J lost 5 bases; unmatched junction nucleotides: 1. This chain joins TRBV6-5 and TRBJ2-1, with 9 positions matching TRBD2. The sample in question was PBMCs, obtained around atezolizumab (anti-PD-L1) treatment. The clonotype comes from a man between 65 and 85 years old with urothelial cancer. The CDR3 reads CASSYASGNNEQFF. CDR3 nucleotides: TGTGCCAGCAGTTACGCTAGCGGGAACAATGAGCAGTTCTTC.